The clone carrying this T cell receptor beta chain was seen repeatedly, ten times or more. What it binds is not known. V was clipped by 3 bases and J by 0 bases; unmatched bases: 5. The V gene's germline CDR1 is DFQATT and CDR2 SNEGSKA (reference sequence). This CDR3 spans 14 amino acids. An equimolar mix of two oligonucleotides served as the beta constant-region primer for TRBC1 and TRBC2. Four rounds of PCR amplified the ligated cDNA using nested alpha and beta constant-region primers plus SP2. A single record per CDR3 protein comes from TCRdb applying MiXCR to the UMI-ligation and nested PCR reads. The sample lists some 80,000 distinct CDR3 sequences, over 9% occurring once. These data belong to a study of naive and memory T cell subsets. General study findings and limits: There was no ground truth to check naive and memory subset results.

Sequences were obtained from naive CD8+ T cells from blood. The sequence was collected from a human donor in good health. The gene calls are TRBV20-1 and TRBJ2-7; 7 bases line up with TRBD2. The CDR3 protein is CSASELANSYEQYF. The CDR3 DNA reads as TGCAGTGCTAGTGAACTAGCGAACTCCTACGAGCAGTACTTC.